A selection of T cell receptor beta chains follows, all from one sample in a study of neurological immune-mediated disorders. TCRdb called the 5' RACE reads again in MiXCR, with one record for every CDR3 protein. This sample has 70,000 to 95,000 distinct CDR3 sequences, with 13% found just once. What was sequenced was PBMCs. These receptors were obtained from a female donor with HTLV-1-associated myelopathy (HAM/TSP). The CDR3 runs from the conserved cysteine through the conserved F or W. Each record gives: V gene, D gene, J gene, clone size, CDR3 protein, CDR3 DNA. D genes are given only for firm matches. Rows may omit the clone size; those that give it use once, few, many or a size class.

v_call: TRBV5-1; d_call: NA; j_call: TRBJ2-4; clone_size: many; cdr3_aa: CASSSDGSLAKNIQYF; cdr3_nt: TGCGCCAGCAGCTCTGACGGATCACTAGCCAAAAACATTCAGTACTTC
v_call: TRBV6-2/TRBV6-3; d_call: TRBD1; j_call: TRBJ1-1; clone_size: many; cdr3_aa: CASSSGQGASAEAFF; cdr3_nt: TGTGCCAGCAGTTCCGGACAGGGGGCAAGCGCTGAAGCTTTCTTT
v_call: TRBV12-3/TRBV12-4; d_call: TRBD1; j_call: TRBJ2-5; clone_size: many; cdr3_aa: CASSLAGRRTGGETQYF; cdr3_nt: TGTGCCAGCAGTTTAGCCGGGCGACGGACAGGGGGGGAGACCCAGTACTTC
v_call: TRBV5-1; d_call: NA; j_call: TRBJ2-7; clone_size: NA; cdr3_aa: CASSSSMVYEQYF; cdr3_nt: TGCGCCAGCAGCTCGTCCATGGTCTACGAGCAGTACTTC
v_call: TRBV20-1; d_call: TRBD2; j_call: TRBJ2-1; clone_size: NA; cdr3_aa: CSARDGGGAMNEQFF; cdr3_nt: TGCAGTGCTAGAGATGGCGGGGGGGCGATGAATGAGCAGTTCTTC
v_call: TRBV7-9; d_call: NA; j_call: TRBJ2-3; clone_size: many; cdr3_aa: CASSPRGPDTQYF; cdr3_nt: TGTGCCAGCAGCCCTAGGGGCCCAGATACGCAGTATTTT
v_call: TRBV20-1; d_call: NA; j_call: TRBJ2-7; clone_size: many; cdr3_aa: CSASSLESGRGYEQYF; cdr3_nt: TGCAGTGCTTCTTCACTAGAGAGCGGCAGGGGCTACGAGCAGTACTTC
v_call: TRBV28; d_call: NA; j_call: TRBJ2-3; clone_size: many; cdr3_aa: CASSDLAGRWDTQYF; cdr3_nt: TGTGCCAGCAGCGATCTCGCAGGGAGGTGGGATACGCAGTATTTT
v_call: TRBV5-5; d_call: TRBD1; j_call: TRBJ1-1; clone_size: many; cdr3_aa: CASSWGQGVFTEAFF; cdr3_nt: TGTGCCAGCAGCTGGGGACAGGGGGTCTTTACTGAAGCTTTCTTT
v_call: TRBV20-1; d_call: NA; j_call: TRBJ1-1; clone_size: many; cdr3_aa: CSARDTQTEAFF; cdr3_nt: TGCAGTGCTAGAGATACACAGACTGAAGCTTTCTTT
v_call: TRBV5-1; d_call: NA; j_call: TRBJ1-1; clone_size: many; cdr3_aa: CASRKGGGTEAFF; cdr3_nt: TGCGCCAGCAGGAAGGGGGGAGGAACTGAAGCTTTCTTT
v_call: TRBV5-1; d_call: TRBD1; j_call: TRBJ1-4; clone_size: few; cdr3_aa: CASSLGGQGNEKLFF; cdr3_nt: TGCGCCAGCAGCTTGGGAGGACAGGGGAATGAAAAACTGTTTTTT
v_call: TRBV12-3/TRBV12-4; d_call: TRBD1; j_call: TRBJ1-6; clone_size: many; cdr3_aa: CASSSDRDNSPLHF; cdr3_nt: TGTGCCAGCAGTTCAGACAGGGATAATTCACCCCTCCACTTT
v_call: TRBV7-2; d_call: NA; j_call: TRBJ2-7; clone_size: many; cdr3_aa: CASSRVVGEQYF; cdr3_nt: TGTGCCAGCAGCCGCGTCGTGGGGGAGCAGTACTTC
v_call: TRBV15; d_call: NA; j_call: TRBJ1-2; clone_size: NA; cdr3_aa: CATSRGRTYGYTF; cdr3_nt: TGTGCCACCAGCAGAGGCAGGACCTATGGCTACACCTTC
v_call: TRBV7-3; d_call: NA; j_call: TRBJ2-3; clone_size: many; cdr3_aa: CASSYLRGGTHTDTQYF; cdr3_nt: TGTGCCAGCAGCTACCTGAGAGGGGGGACCCACACAGATACGCAGTATTTT
v_call: TRBV5-1; d_call: TRBD1; j_call: TRBJ2-2; clone_size: many; cdr3_aa: CASRGQGGPGELFF; cdr3_nt: TGCGCCAGCAGGGGACAGGGCGGGCCCGGGGAGCTGTTTTTT
v_call: TRBV12-3/TRBV12-4; d_call: TRBD1; j_call: TRBJ1-2; clone_size: many; cdr3_aa: CASSGQGKSGYTF; cdr3_nt: TGTGCCAGCAGCGGACAGGGGAAGAGTGGCTACACCTTC
v_call: TRBV20-1; d_call: NA; j_call: TRBJ2-7; clone_size: many; cdr3_aa: CSAYDRIGHYEQYF; cdr3_nt: TGCAGTGCATACGACAGGATAGGGCACTACGAGCAGTACTTC
v_call: TRBV2; d_call: NA; j_call: TRBJ2-7; clone_size: many; cdr3_aa: CASSRVLYEQYF; cdr3_nt: TGTGCCAGCAGTAGGGTGCTCTACGAGCAGTACTTC
v_call: TRBV5-1; d_call: TRBD2; j_call: TRBJ2-1; clone_size: many; cdr3_aa: CASSFKTSGGANEQFF; cdr3_nt: TGCGCCAGCAGCTTCAAGACTAGCGGGGGGGCAAATGAGCAGTTCTTC
v_call: TRBV6-2/TRBV6-3; d_call: NA; j_call: TRBJ2-1; clone_size: many; cdr3_aa: CASSYSATGTEQFF; cdr3_nt: TGTGCCAGCAGTTACTCCGCCACCGGGACTGAGCAGTTCTTC
v_call: TRBV28; d_call: NA; j_call: TRBJ1-1; clone_size: many; cdr3_aa: CASSYNRDGAFF; cdr3_nt: TGTGCCAGCAGTTACAACAGGGATGGAGCTTTCTTT
v_call: TRBV12-3/TRBV12-4; d_call: NA; j_call: TRBJ1-1; clone_size: many; cdr3_aa: CASSLRGTEAFF; cdr3_nt: TGTGCCAGCAGTTTACGGGGGACTGAAGCTTTCTTT
v_call: TRBV10-3; d_call: NA; j_call: TRBJ2-7; clone_size: NA; cdr3_aa: CAISESKRYYEQYF; cdr3_nt: TGTGCCATCAGTGAGTCGAAACGGTACTACGAGCAGTACTTC
v_call: TRBV18; d_call: TRBD2; j_call: TRBJ2-1; clone_size: NA; cdr3_aa: CASSPPGRLAAETYNEQFF; cdr3_nt: TGTGCCAGCTCACCACCGGGGCGACTAGCGGCGGAAACCTACAATGAGCAGTTCTTC
v_call: TRBV7-9; d_call: NA; j_call: TRBJ1-1; clone_size: many; cdr3_aa: CASSPSGARHTEAFF; cdr3_nt: TGTGCCAGCAGCCCGTCGGGGGCGCGGCATACTGAAGCTTTCTTT